This entry lists 27 T cell receptor beta chains sequenced from one sample in a study of preoperative IRX-2 immunotherapy in early breast cancer (dated by TCRdb to about 2019). The intended sense of this specimen's treatment or condition label: preoperative locoregional IRX-2 cytokine immunotherapy. The protocol used for the library was the immunoSEQ multiplex PCR assay. TCRdb took this table from immuneACCESS and kept in-frame rearrangements with V and J called. Such tables lack part of the clones; where checked against another copy, unresolved V genes explain under half of the gap, and the rest is unexplained. The sample table holds around 28,000 clones, of which around 91% were seen once. Jointly, the top ten make up around a tenth of the sample. This specimen was collected from a patient treated with IRX-2 immunotherapy. The source of these receptors is a human donor with breast cancer.

This clone was seen once. The chain has TRBV10-3 and TRBJ2-3; 7 nucleotides align to TRBD2. The CDR3 is 14 residues long. Germline V gives CDR1 ENHRY, CDR2 SYGVKD. With 4 bases clipped from V and 1 base from J, the junction kept 2 bases outside the gene matches. The CDR3 DNA follows: TGTGCCATCAGTGGTCTAGCGGGCACAGATACGCAGTATTTT. This translates into CAISGLAGTDTQYF.

This chain links TRBV18 with TRBJ2-7; D is tentatively TRBD1 or TRBD2 (6 bases each). Trimming removed 1 base at V and 6 bases at J, with 16 bases between. There are 15 residues in the CDR3. Germline assignment: CDR1 KGHSH and CDR2 LQKENI. The CDR3 DNA sequence: TGTGCCAGCTCACCACATGGGGGGCGCAATGGCGAGCAGTACTTC. As protein: CASSPHGGRNGEQYF.

The chain is built from TRBV5-4 and TRBJ2-2, with a tentative D call TRBD1 (5 bases). This CDR3 has 15 residues. Germline-derived CDR1 and CDR2 are SGHNT and YYREEE (reference sequence). V lost 1 base to trimming and J lost 0 bases, with 7 bases between them. CDR3 region: CASSLQGPNTGELFF. In nucleotides, the CDR3 is TGTGCCAGCAGCTTGCAGGGCCCGAACACCGGGGAGCTGTTTTTT.

V usage is TRBV7-2 and J usage is TRBJ1-1; the D gene is possibly TRBD1 (6 bases). Germline V lookup: CDR1 SGHTA, CDR2 FQGNSA. CDR3 size: 13 residues. With 6 bases removed from V and 0 bases from J, the gap between germline ends came to 8 bases. CDR3: CASSQGMNTEAFF. In nucleotides, the CDR3 is TGTGCCAGCAGTCAGGGGATGAACACTGAAGCTTTCTTT.

The V call is TRBV4-3, the J call TRBJ2-3, with D perhaps TRBD2 (5 bases). CDR3 length: 16 amino acids. V lost 4 bases and J 4 bases, leaving 18 bases between the germline ends. Germline V gene data show CDR1 as LGHNA and CDR2 as YSLEER. The CDR3 region has the DNA TGCGCCAGCAGCCCGGGAAGGGCGGGTAGGGCAGATACGCAGTATTTT. This sequence encodes CASSPGRAGRADTQYF.

The J gene is TRBJ2-5, the V gene TRBV6-5; D possibly corresponds to TRBD1 (6 bases). The germline CDR1 and CDR2 sequences are MNHEY and SVGAGI. CDR3 length: 14 amino acids. V lost 2 bases and J 11 bases, leaving 18 bases between the germline ends. The CDR3, as DNA: TGTGCCAGCAGTTACACTCAGGGGTCGTGGGAGCAGTACTTC. Residues: CASSYTQGSWEQYF.

In the case of this clone: This CDR3 fails to terminate in the conserved phenylalanine or tryptophan, so it likely reflects a read error. The chain employs TRBV10-2 and TRBJ2-7; D is ambiguous. Between the trimmed V and J ends, which lost 7 bases and 2 bases, there was a span of 9 bases. Germline values: CDR1 WSHSY, CDR2 SAAADI. This CDR3 region has 12 residues. DNA of the CDR3: TGCGCCAGCAAACAGATAACCTACGAGCAGTACCTC. Residues: CASKQITYEQYL.

The CDR3 region has the DNA TGCGCCAGCAGCTTGGCCTCGGGAGTGGGGAATGAGCAGTTCTTC. Translation gives CASSLASGVGNEQFF. The chain carries TRBV5-1 and TRBJ2-1, with D possibly being TRBD2 (6 bases). Germline loops: CDR1 SGHRS, CDR2 YFSETQ. The CDR3 covers 15 residues. Trimming shortened V by 0 bases and J by 7 bases, and 14 bases separated the two germline ends.

The genes are TRBV28 and TRBJ2-3; 10 bases are a match to TRBD1. V lost 5 bases to trimming and J lost 4 bases; unmatched junction nucleotides: 3. Germline assignment: CDR1 MDHEN and CDR2 SYDVKM. The length of the CDR3 is 14 residues. In DNA, the CDR3 is TGTGCCAGCAGTCCCGGACAGGGGGCAGATACGCAGTATTTT. Its translation: CASSPGQGADTQYF.

The chain joins TRBV29-1 to TRBJ2-7, with D maybe TRBD1 (6 bases). Trimming removed 4 bases at V and 5 bases at J, with 12 bases between. CDR3 length: 12 amino acids. Germline assignment: CDR1 SQVTM and CDR2 ANQGSEA. The CDR3: CSVADRLDEQYF. The CDR3 DNA follows: TGCAGCGTTGCCGACAGGTTGGACGAGCAGTACTTC.

The V gene is TRBV6-5, the J gene TRBJ2-7; a possible D gene is TRBD2 (5 bases). Germline V gene data show CDR1 as MNHEY and CDR2 as SVGAGI. Trimming left V 6 bases short and J 3 bases short, with 12 bases between. This CDR3 spans 13 amino acids. CDR3 in amino acids: CASSRSGGYEQYF. CDR3 bases: TGTGCCAGCAGCCGGAGCGGCGGCTACGAGCAGTACTTC.

The chain carries TRBV19 and TRBJ2-2, with 11 bases aligning to TRBD1. Germline V CDR1 and CDR2: LNHDA, SQIVND (reference sequence). The CDR3 loop spans 15 amino acids. J lost 7 bases, V lost 6 bases, and 7 bases had no gene match. CDR3 region: CASRHGQGASGELFF. In DNA form, the CDR3 reads TGTGCCAGTAGACACGGACAGGGGGCTAGCGGGGAGCTGTTTTTT.

The chain carries TRBV11-3 and TRBJ2-1; TRBD1 agrees at 8 bases. The trim removed 5 bases at V and 2 bases at J, leaving 2 bases unmatched. Germline CDR1 and CDR2: SGHNT and YENEEA. The CDR3 consists of 14 residues. The CDR3, as DNA: TGTGCCAGCAGCCTGGGACAGGCCTACAATGAGCAGTTCTTC. Translating gives CASSLGQAYNEQFF.

The chain employs TRBV11-2 and TRBJ2-5; 13 nucleotides align to TRBD2. Germline CDR1 SGHAT, CDR2 FQNNGV. The CDR3 contains 16 residues. After removal of 8 bases from V and 5 bases from J, the junction contained 11 bases not matched to a gene. The CDR3 reads CASLRLAGGRRETQYF. CDR3 DNA sequence: TGTGCCAGCCTGAGACTAGCGGGAGGCCGACGGGAGACCCAGTACTTC.

The chain couples TRBV12-5 to TRBJ2-7; no clear D gene. The CDR3 spans 16 residues. From germline, CDR1 is LGHNT and CDR2 FRNRAP. V lost 0 bases, J lost 0 bases, and 12 bases lay in between. CDR3 protein: CASGLVVGTSSYEQYF. The CDR3 nucleotides read TGTGCTAGTGGTTTGGTAGTTGGAACAAGCTCCTACGAGCAGTACTTC.

The chain carries TRBV10-3 and TRBJ2-5; 9 bases map to TRBD2. The CDR3 runs 15 residues. V was pared by 10 bases and J by 4 bases, with 13 bases of the junction left unmatched. The germline V gene encodes CDR1 ENHRY and CDR2 SYGVKD. The DNA for the CDR3 is TGTGCCACATTACCGGGCGGGGGGGCCGGAGAGACCCAGTACTTC. Translation: CATLPGGGAGETQYF.

The J gene is TRBJ2-3, the V gene TRBV18, with 11 bases identical to TRBD2. From germline, CDR1 is KGHSH and CDR2 LQKENI. The CDR3 has 17 amino acids. V was clipped by 0 bases and J by 4 bases; unmatched bases: 6. DNA of the CDR3: TGTGCCAGCTCACCACCCCGGCTAGCGGGGGGTCCAGATACGCAGTATTTT. It specifies CASSPPRLAGGPDTQYF.

This clone was seen only once. The V and J genes are TRBV7-9 and TRBJ2-3, with 8 positions matching TRBD2. CDR3 length: 13 residues. The V gene's germline CDR1 is SEHNR and CDR2 FQNEAQ (reference sequence). V lost 3 bases, J lost 6 bases, and 2 bases stayed unmatched. The CDR3 DNA reads TGTGCCAGCAGCTTTTCGGGGGGGGATACGCAGTATTTT. Protein product: CASSFSGGDTQYF.

The J gene is TRBJ1-1, the V gene TRBV10-1; the match to TRBD1 covers 8 bases. The V and J ends lost 6 bases and 3 bases, in that order; junction bases with no gene match: 6. The CDR3 is 14 amino acids. The germline CDR1 and CDR2 sequences are WNHNN and SYGVQD (reference sequence). The CDR3 sequence is CASRSGGFDTEAFF. The DNA of the CDR3 is TGCGCCAGCAGGTCAGGGGGCTTTGACACTGAAGCTTTCTTT.

In its sample, this clone was seen once. The chain recombines TRBV7-2 with TRBJ1-2, with 9 bases lining up with TRBD1. The germline V gene has CDR1 SGHTA and CDR2 FQGNSA. The CDR3 has 16 amino acids. V dropped 1 base and J dropped 7; count of bases not matched to a gene: 10. CDR3 nucleotides: TGTGCCAGCAGCTTAGGGGGGGCCGGGACAGGGCTTGGCTACACCTTC. It encodes CASSLGGAGTGLGYTF. The whole variable domain, filled in from reference TRBV7-2 and TRBJ1-2, reads GAGVSQSPSNKVTEKGKDVELRCDPISGHTALYWYRQSLGQGLEFLIYFQGNSAPDKSGLPSDRFSAERTGGSVSTLTIQRTQQEDSAVYLCASSLGGAGTGLGYTFGSGTRLTVV.

The V gene is TRBV4-3, the J gene TRBJ1-3; no clear D gene. Per germline, CDR1 LGHNA and CDR2 YSLEER. The CDR3 runs 16 residues. V gave up 2 bases and J gave up 4 bases, with 15 bases separating them. The CDR3 loop is CASSQTRNGGGNTIYF. CDR3 nucleotide sequence: TGCGCCAGCAGCCAAACCCGTAATGGAGGGGGAAACACCATATATTTT.

This chain links TRBV5-4 with TRBJ2-3; TRBD1 is a possible D gene (7 bases). V lost 6 bases to trimming and J lost 5 bases, with 13 bases between them. In germline, CDR1 is SGHNT, CDR2 YYREEE (reference sequence). CDR3 length: 13 amino acids. The CDR3 protein is CASNGQGGDTQYF. The DNA of the CDR3 is TGTGCCAGCAACGGGCAGGGGGGAGATACGCAGTATTTT.

The genes are TRBV27 and TRBJ2-7; D may be TRBD2 (5 bases). The CDR3 is 12 residues long. Germline V CDR1 and CDR2: MNHEY, SMNVEV (reference sequence). V lost 2 bases and J 3 bases, leaving 5 bases between the germline ends. In nucleotides, the CDR3 is TGTGCCAGCAGTTTAGAGGGCTACGAGCAGTACTTC. It encodes CASSLEGYEQYF.

The CDR3, as DNA: TGTGCCAGCAGTGATCGGCTACCCTTTTACAATGAGCAGTTCTTC. Translated: CASSDRLPFYNEQFF. V usage is TRBV6-1 and J usage is TRBJ2-1; the D is unclear. The CDR3 is 15 amino acids. V lost 3 bases and J lost 4, with 13 bases in between. The germline V gene has CDR1 MNHNS and CDR2 SASEGT.

This clone was counted a few times. The chain is built from TRBV7-9 and TRBJ1-1; no clear D. The V gene's germline CDR1 is SEHNR and CDR2 FQNEAQ (reference sequence). The CDR3 runs 13 residues. The V end was cut by 2 bases, the J end by 1 base, with 5 bases between. CDR3 residues: CASSLRENTEAFF. The CDR3 DNA sequence: TGTGCCAGCAGCTTAAGGGAGAACACTGAAGCTTTCTTT.

The V and J genes are TRBV2 and TRBJ1-1; D not certain. Trimming removed 4 bases at V and 1 base at J, with 10 bases between. CDR1 and CDR2 from the germline V gene are SNHLY and FYNNEI. This CDR3 has 14 residues. The CDR3 loop is CASSARTSNTEAFF. The DNA of the CDR3 is TGTGCCAGCAGTGCGCGGACGTCGAACACTGAAGCTTTCTTT.

The J gene is TRBJ2-1, the V gene TRBV10-3, with 7 bases fitting TRBD2. V was clipped by 2 bases and J by 12 bases; unmatched bases: 16. The CDR3 sequence is 16 residues long. In germline, CDR1 is ENHRY, CDR2 SYGVKD. The CDR3 bases are TGTGCCATCAGTGAGGGTGAAGTAGGGCCGTGGGAGGGGCAGTTCTTC. It yields the protein CAISEGEVGPWEGQFF.